This T cell receptor (beta chain) was identified in a study of blood T cell repertoires in COVID-19. Study context: Samples of COVID-19 (acute and convalescent) were obtained from the United States, Italy and Spain. From T cells, B-cell-depleted T cells, or PBMCs came the material, which was cDNA or gDNA.

Authors' data handling: Amplifying reference gene primers gave estimates of nucleated cell counts. Using immunoSEQ multiplex PCR, the repertoire was profiled, and TCRdb retains in-frame clones only, with some absent. D and trimming come from the DNA, and the V and J calls and clone size come from that table. The profile shows about 220,000 clones, around 83% of them singletons. CDR1 SGHNT and CDR2 YYREEE come from the germline V gene (reference sequence). Unmatched junction bases numbered 8, after V lost 3 bases and J lost 4 bases. CDR3 length: 15 residues. Material for sequencing was peripheral blood. The V call is TRBV5-4, the J call TRBJ2-5; TRBD2 agrees at 8 bases. The clonotype was recovered from a man aged 50-60 years with active or convalescent COVID-19. Here the CDR3 DNA reads TGTGCCAGCAGCTCACCGGGGGGGGGTGGAGAGACCCAGTACTTC. Protein product: CASSSPGGGGETQYF.